Listed here is a single T cell receptor (beta chain). The antigen is not known. This sample also contains other DNA sequences that code for the same CDR3. Both subsets, CD45RA+ naive and CD45RA-negative memory, were split from the CD4+ cells. V was cut by 2 bases and J by 3 bases, with 7 bases left in between. The CDR3 has 13 residues. CDR1 and CDR2 from the germline V gene are LNHDA and SQIVND (reference sequence). This record comes from a study of shared clonotypes between healthy human individuals. Study context: Per donor, CD8 memory used one plate, CD8 naive used two, CD4 memory used three and CD4 naive used three.

The study's findings and limits: Against clonotypes common to all four donors, non-shared ones had lower generation probabilities. Sample collection involved blood only; tissue repertoires are likely different.

Clones were sequenced by immunoSEQ multiplex PCR, and TCRdb holds only the in-frame ones, with some missing. The sample includes approximately 2,300,000 clones, about 90% of them seen just once. The chain carries TRBV19 and TRBJ2-5; D is unclear. Material for sequencing was naive CD4+ T cells from PBMCs. Subset given: CD45RA+ positively selected. The clonotype originates from a man between 18 and 35 years old in good health. Some clones in this sample may be carry-over from other donors' samples. DNA for the CDR3: TGTGCCAGTAGTATAATCAGAGAAGAGACCCAGTACTTC. Translation gives CASSIIREETQYF.